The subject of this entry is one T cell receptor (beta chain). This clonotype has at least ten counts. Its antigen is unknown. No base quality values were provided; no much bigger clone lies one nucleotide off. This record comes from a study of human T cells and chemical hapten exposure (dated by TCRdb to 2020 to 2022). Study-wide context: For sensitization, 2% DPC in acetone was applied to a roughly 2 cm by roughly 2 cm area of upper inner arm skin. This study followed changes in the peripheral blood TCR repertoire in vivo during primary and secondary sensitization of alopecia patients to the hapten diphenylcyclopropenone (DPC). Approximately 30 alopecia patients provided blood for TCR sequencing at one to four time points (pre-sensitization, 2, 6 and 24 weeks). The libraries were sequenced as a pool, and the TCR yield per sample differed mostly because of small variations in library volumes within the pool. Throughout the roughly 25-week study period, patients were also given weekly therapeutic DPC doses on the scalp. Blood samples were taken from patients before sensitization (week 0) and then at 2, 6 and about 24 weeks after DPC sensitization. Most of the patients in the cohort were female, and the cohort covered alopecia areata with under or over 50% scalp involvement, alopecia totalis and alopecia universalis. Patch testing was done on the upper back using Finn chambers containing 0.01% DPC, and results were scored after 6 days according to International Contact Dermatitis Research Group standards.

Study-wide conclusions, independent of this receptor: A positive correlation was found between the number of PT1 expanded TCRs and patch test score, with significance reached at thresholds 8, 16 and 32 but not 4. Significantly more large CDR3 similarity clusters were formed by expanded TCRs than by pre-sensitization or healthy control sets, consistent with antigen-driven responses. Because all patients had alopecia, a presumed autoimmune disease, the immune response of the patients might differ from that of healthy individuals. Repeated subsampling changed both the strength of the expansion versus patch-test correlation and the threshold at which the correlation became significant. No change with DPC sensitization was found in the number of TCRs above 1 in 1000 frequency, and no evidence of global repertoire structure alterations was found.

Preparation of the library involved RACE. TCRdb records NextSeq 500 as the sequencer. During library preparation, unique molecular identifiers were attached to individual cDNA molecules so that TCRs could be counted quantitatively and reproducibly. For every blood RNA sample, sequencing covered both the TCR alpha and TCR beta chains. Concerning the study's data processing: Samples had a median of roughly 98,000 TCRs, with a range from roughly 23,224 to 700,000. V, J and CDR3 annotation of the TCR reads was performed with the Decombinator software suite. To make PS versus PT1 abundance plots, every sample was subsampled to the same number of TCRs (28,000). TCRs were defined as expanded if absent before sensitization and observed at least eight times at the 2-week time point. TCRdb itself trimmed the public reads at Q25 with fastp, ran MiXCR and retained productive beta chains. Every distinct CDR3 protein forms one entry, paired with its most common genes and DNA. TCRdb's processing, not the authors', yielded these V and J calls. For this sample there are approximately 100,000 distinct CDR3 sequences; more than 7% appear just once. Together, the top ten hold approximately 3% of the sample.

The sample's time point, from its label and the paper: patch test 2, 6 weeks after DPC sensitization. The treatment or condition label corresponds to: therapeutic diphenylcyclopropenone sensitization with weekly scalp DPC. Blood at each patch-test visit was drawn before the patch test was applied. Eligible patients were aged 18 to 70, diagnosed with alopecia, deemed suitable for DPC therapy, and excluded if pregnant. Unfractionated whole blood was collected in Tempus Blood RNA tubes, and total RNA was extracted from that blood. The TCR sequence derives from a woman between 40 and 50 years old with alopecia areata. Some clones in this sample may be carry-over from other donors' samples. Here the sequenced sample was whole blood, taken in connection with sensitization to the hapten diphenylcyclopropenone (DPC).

The CDR3 protein: CASRSPGKTTDTQYF. The nucleotide sequence reads TGTGCCAGCAGAAGTCCAGGGAAGACCACAGATACGCAGTATTTT. The V and J segments used are TRBV2 and TRBJ2-3; a tentative D call is TRBD1 (5 bases match). The germline V gene gives CDR1 as SNHLY and CDR2 as FYNNEI. Measured from the cysteine to the phenylalanine, the CDR3 is 15 residues long. Of the read, only the CDR3 DNA is kept; its 45 bases are in frame from base 1. The germline ends are 15 bases apart after V is trimmed by 6 bases and J by 2 bases.